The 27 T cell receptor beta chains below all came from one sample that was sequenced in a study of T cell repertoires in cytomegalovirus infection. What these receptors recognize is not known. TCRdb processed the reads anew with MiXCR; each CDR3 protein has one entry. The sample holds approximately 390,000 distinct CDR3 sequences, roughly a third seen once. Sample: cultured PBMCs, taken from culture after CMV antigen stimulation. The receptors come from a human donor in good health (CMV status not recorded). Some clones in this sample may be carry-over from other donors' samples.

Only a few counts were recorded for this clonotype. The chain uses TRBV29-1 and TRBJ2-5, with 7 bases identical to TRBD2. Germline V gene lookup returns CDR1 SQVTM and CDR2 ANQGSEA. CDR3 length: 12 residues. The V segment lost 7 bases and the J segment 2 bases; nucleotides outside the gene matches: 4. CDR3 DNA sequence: TGCAGCGAAGGGACTATACAAGAGACCCAGTACTTC. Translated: CSEGTIQETQYF.

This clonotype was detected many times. The CDR3 DNA follows: TGCAGTGCGAGGGGACGGGAGGCTCAAGAGACCCAGTACTTC. Translation gives CSARGREAQETQYF. V and J are TRBV20-1 and TRBJ2-5, with 7 positions matching TRBD2. The CDR3 contains 14 residues. With 6 bases clipped from V and 2 bases from J, the junction kept 9 bases outside the gene matches. Germline CDR1 is DFQATT and CDR2 is SNEGSKA (reference sequence).

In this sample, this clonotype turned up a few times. The chain's CDR3 is CASRTSGSSYNEQFF. The CDR3 nucleotides are TGTGCCAGCCGGACTAGCGGGAGCTCCTACAATGAGCAGTTCTTC. V is TRBV19 and J is TRBJ2-1; TRBD2 aligns across 13 bases. Germline V gene sequence: CDR1 LNHDA, CDR2 SQIVND (reference sequence). V lost 9 bases and J lost 0; bases outside the gene matches: 2. This CDR3 has 15 amino acids.

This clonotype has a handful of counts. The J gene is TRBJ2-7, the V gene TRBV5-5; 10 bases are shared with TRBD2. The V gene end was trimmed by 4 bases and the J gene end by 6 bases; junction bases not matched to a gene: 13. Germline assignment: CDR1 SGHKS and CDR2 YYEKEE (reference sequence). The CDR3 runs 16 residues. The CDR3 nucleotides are TGTGCCAGCAGCCCCGGACTAGCGGAACCCTACGTCGAGCAGTACTTC. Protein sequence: CASSPGLAEPYVEQYF.

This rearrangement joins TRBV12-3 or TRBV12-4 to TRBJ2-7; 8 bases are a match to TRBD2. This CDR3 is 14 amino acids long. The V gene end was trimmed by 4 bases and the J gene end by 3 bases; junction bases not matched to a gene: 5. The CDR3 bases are TGTGCCAGCAGTTGGAAAGCGGGAGACTACGAGCAGTACGTC. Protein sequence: CASSWKAGDYEQYV.

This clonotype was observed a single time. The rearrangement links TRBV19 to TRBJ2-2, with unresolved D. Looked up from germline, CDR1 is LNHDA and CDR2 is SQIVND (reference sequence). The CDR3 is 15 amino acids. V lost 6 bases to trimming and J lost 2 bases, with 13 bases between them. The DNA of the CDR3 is TGTGCCAGTAGCGTGGGCGCAATTAACACCGGGGAGCTGTTTTTT. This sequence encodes CASSVGAINTGELFF. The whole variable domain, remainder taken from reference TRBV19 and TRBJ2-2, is DGGITQSPKYLFRKEGQNVTLSCEQNLNHDAMYWYRQDPGQGLRLIYYSQIVNDFQKGDIAEGYSVSREKKESFPLTVTSAQKNPTAFYLCASSVGAINTGELFFGEGSRLTVL.

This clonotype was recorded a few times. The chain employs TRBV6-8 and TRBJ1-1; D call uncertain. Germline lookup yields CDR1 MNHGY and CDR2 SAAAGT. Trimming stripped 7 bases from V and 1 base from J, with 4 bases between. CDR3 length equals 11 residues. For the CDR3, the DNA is TGTGCCAGCATCGCGAACACTGAAGCTTTCTTT. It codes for CASIANTEAFF.

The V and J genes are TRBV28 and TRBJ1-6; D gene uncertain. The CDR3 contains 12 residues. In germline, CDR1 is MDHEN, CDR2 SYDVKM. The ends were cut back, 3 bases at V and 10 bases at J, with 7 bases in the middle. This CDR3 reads CASSFPWSPLHF. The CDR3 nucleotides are TGTGCCAGCAGTTTCCCATGGTCACCCCTCCACTTT.

CDR3 nucleotide sequence: TGTGCCAGCAGCCAAGACCTAAATGGCTACACCTTC. Protein sequence: CASSQDLNGYTF. J is TRBJ1-2 and V is TRBV7-4; D uncertain. The ends were cut back, 5 bases at V and 6 bases at J, with 10 bases in the middle. Germline values: CDR1 SGHVT, CDR2 SQSDAQ. The CDR3 is 12 amino acids. Full variable domain (outside the CDR3, taken from reference TRBV7-4 and TRBJ1-2): GAGVSQSPRYKVAKRGRDVALRCDSISGHVTLYWYRQTLGQGSEVLTYSQSDAQRDKSGRPSGRFSAERPERSVSTLKIQRTEQGDSAVYLCASSQDLNGYTFGSGTRLTVV.

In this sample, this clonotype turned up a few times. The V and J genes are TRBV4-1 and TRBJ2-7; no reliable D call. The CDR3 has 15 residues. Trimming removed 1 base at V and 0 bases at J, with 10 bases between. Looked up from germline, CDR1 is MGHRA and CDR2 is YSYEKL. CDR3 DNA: TGCGCCAGCAGCCAAGCTCCCCTGAGCTCCTACGAGCAGTACTTC. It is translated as CASSQAPLSSYEQYF.

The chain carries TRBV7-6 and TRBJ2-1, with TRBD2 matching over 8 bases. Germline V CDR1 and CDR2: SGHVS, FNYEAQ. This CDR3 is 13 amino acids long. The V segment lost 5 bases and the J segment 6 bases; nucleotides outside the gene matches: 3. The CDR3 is CASSTGTSNEQFF. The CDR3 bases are TGTGCCAGCAGCACCGGGACTAGCAATGAGCAGTTCTTC.

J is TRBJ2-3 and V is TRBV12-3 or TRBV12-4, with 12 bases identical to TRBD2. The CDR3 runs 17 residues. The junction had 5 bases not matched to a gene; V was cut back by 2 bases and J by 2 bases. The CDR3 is CASSLLAGGPITDTQYF. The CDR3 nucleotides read TGTGCCAGCAGTTTACTAGCGGGAGGGCCTATCACAGATACGCAGTATTTT.

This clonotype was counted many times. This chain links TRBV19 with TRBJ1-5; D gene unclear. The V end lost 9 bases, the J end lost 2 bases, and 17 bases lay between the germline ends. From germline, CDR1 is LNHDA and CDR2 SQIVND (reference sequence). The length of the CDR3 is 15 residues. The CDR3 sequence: CASSGGLIGNQPQHF. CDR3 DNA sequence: TGTGCCAGCAGTGGAGGGCTTATAGGCAATCAGCCCCAGCATTTT.

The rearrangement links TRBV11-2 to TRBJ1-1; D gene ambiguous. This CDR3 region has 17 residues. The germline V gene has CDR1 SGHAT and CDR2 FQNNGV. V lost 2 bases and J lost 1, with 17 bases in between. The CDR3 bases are TGTGCCAGCAGCTTACGGGAGAACACCATACAGAACACTGAAGCTTTCTTT. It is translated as CASSLRENTIQNTEAFF.

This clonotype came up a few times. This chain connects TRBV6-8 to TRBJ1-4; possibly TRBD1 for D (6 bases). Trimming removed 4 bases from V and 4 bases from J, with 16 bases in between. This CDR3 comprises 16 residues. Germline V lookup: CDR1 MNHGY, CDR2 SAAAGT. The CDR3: CASSSSRQDYNEKLFF. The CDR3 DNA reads TGTGCCAGCAGTTCGAGCCGACAGGATTATAATGAAAAACTGTTTTTT.

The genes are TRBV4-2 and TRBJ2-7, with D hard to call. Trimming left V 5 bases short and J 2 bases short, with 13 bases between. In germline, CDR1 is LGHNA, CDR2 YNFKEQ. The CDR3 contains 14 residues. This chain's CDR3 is CASSDSTETYEQYF. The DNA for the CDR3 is TGTGCCAGCAGCGATTCCACAGAAACCTACGAGCAGTACTTC.

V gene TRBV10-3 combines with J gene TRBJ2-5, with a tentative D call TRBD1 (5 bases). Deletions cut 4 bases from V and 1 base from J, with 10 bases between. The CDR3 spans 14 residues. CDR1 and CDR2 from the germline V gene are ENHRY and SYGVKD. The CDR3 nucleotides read TGTGCCATCAGTGGCCGACAGTCCCAAGAGACCCAGTACTTC. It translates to CAISGRQSQETQYF.

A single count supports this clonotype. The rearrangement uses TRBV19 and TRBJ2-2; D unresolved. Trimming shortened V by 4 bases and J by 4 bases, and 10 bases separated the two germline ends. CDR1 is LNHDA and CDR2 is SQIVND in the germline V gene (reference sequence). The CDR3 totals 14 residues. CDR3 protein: CASSTSGLTGELFF. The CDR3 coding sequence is TGTGCCAGTAGTACATCTGGGCTCACCGGGGAGCTGTTTTTT.

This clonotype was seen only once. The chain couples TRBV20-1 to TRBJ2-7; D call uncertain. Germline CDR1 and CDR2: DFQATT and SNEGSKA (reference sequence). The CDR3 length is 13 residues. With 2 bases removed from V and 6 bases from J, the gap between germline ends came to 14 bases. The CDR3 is CSARSAGLGEQYV. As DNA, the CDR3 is TGCAGTGCTAGATCGGCAGGCCTTGGCGAGCAGTACGTC.

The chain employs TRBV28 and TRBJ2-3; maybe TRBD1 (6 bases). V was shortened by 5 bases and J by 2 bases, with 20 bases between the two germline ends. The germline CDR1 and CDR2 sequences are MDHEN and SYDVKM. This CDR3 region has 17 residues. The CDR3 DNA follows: TGTGCCAGCAGTCCAACGGGACAAACTCCTCACACAGATACGCAGTATTTT. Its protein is CASSPTGQTPHTDTQYF.

The CDR3 spells CASSFGLAGGLGELFF. The CDR3 region has the DNA TGCGCCAGCAGCTTTGGACTAGCGGGGGGACTCGGGGAGCTGTTTTTT. The chain is built from TRBV5-1 and TRBJ2-2, with 14 nucleotides matching TRBD2. The CDR3 loop spans 16 amino acids. Unmatched junction bases numbered 4, after V lost 2 bases and J lost 7 bases. Germline V gene sequence: CDR1 SGHRS, CDR2 YFSETQ.

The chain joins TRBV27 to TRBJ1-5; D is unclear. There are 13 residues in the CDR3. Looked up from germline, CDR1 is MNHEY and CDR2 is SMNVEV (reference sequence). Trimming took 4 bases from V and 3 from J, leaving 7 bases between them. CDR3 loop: CASSWRPNQPQHF. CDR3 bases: TGTGCCAGCAGTTGGCGCCCCAATCAGCCCCAGCATTTT.

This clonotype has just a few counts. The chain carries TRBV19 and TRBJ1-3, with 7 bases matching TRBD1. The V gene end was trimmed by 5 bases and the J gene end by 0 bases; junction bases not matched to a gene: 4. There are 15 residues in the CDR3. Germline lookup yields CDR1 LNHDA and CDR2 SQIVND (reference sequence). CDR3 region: CASSRTGISGNTIYF. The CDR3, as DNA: TGTGCCAGTAGTCGGACAGGAATCTCTGGAAACACCATATATTTT.

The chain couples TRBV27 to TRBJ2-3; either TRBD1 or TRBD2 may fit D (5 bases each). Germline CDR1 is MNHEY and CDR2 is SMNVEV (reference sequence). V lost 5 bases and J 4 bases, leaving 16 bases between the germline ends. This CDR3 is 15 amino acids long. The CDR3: CASSPVQLGADTQYF. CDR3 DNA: TGTGCCAGCAGTCCCGTTCAGTTGGGGGCAGATACGCAGTATTTT.

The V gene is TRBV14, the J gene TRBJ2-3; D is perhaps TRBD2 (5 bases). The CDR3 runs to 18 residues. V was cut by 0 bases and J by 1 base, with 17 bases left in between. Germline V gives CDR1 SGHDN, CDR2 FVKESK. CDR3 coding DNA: TGTGCCAGCAGCCAAGACAGCGGAACAAGATGGGGCACAGATACGCAGTATTTT. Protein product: CASSQDSGTRWGTDTQYF. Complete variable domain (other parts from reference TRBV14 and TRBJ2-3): EAGVTQFPSHSVIEKGQTVTLRCDPISGHDNLYWYRRVMGKEIKFLLHFVKESKQDESGMPNNRFLAERTGGTYSTLKVQPAELEDSGVYFCASSQDSGTRWGTDTQYFGPGTRLTVL.

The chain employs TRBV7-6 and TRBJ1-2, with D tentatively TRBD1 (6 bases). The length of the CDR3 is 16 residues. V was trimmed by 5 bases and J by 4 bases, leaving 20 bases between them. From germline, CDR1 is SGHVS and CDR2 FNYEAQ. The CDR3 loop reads CASSRVGGDTSYGYTF. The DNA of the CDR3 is TGTGCCAGCAGCAGGGTGGGGGGCGATACATCCTATGGCTACACCTTC.

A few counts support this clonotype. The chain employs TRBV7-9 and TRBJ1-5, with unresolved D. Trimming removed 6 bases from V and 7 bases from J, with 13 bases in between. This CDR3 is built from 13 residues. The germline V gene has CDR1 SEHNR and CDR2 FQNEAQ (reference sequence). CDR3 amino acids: CASSSGLGQPQHF. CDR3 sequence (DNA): TGTGCCAGCAGTAGCGGATTGGGGCAGCCCCAGCATTTT. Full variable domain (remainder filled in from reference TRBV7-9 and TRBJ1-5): DTGVSQNPRHKITKRGQNVTFRCDPISEHNRLYWYRQTLGQGPEFLTYFQNEAQLEKSRLLSDRFSAERPKGSFSTLEIQRTEQGDSAMYLCASSSGLGQPQHFGDGTRLSIL.